This TCR beta chain comes out of a study of identical twins. Study results and limitations: Whereas memory repertoires showed no such difference, abundant cord blood beta clonotypes carried fewer insertions.

TCRdb called the 5' RACE reads again in MiXCR, with one record for every CDR3 protein. The sample shows 300,000 to 400,000 distinct CDR3 sequences, roughly an eighth of them seen only once. This clonotype was counted many times. The antigen is not known. The germline CDR1 and CDR2 sequences are DFQATT and SNEGSKA (reference sequence). The CDR3 totals 14 residues. V lost 2 bases, J lost 11 bases, and 21 bases lay in between. This same sample was also taken into another study, of yellow fever vaccine responses in identical twins. That work states: On the reported evidence, twins' vaccine T cell responses seemed partly convergent and partly personalized.

The specimen sequenced was CD8+ T cells sorted from blood. This clonotype originated in a woman aged 18-35 years in good health. The chain uses TRBV20-1 and TRBJ1-2; D is unclear. CDR3 nucleotide sequence: TGCAGTGCTAGATATGGAGGCCGAGAAATTCGGTACACCTTC. This translates into CSARYGGREIRYTF.